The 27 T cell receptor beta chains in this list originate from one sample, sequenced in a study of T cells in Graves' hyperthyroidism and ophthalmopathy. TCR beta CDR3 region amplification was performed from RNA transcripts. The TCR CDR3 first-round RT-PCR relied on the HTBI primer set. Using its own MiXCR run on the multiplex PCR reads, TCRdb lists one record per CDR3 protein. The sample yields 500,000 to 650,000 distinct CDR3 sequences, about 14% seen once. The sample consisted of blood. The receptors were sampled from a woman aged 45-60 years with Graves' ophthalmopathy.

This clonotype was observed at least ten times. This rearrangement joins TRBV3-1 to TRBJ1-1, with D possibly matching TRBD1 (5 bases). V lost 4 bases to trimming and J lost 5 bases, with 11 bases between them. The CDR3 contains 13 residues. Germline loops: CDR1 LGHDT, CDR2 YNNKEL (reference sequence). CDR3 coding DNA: TGTGCCAGCAGCCCCTGGGGGGATACTGAAGCTTTCTTT. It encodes CASSPWGDTEAFF.

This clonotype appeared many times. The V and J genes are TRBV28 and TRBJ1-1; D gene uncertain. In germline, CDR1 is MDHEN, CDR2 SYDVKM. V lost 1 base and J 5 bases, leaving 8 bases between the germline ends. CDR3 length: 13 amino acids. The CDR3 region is CASSLSGETEAFF. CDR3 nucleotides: TGTGCCAGCAGTTTATCTGGTGAAACTGAAGCTTTCTTT.

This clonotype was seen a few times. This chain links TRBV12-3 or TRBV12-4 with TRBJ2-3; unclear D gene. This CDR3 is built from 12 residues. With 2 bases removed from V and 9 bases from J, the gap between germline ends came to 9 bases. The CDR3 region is CASSLTTRTQYF. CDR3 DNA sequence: TGTGCCAGCAGTTTAACGACCAGGACGCAGTATTTT.

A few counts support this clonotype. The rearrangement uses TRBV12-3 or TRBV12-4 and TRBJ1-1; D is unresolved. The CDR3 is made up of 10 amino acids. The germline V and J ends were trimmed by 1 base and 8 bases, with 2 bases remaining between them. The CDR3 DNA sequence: TGTGCCAGCAGTTTAGGCGAAGCTTTCTTT. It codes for CASSLGEAFF.

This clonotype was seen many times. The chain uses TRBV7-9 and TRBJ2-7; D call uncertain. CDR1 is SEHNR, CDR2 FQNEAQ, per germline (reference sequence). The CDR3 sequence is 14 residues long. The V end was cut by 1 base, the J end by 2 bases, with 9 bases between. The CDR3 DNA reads TGTGCCAGCAGCTTAGTGGCTGAAACCTACGAGCAGTACTTC. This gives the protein CASSLVAETYEQYF.

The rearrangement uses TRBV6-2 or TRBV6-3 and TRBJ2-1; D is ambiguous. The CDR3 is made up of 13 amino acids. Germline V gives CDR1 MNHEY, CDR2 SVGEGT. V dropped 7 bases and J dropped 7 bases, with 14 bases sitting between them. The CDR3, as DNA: TGTGCCAGCACCCCCACCCGGCAAAATGAGCAGTTCTTC. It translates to CASTPTRQNEQFF.

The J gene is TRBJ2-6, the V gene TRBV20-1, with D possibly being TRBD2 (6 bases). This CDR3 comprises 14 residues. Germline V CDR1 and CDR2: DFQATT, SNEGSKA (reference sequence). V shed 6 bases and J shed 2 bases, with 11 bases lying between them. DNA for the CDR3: TGCAGTGCCGGGGGATCCCCTGGGGCCAACGTCCTGACTTTC. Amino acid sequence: CSAGGSPGANVLTF.

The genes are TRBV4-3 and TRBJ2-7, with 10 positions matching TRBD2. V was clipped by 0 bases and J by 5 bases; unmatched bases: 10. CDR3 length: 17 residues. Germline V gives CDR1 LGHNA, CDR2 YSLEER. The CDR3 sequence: CASSQDGRLAGPHEQYF. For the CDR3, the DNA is TGCGCCAGCAGCCAAGATGGGAGACTAGCGGGCCCGCACGAGCAGTACTTC.

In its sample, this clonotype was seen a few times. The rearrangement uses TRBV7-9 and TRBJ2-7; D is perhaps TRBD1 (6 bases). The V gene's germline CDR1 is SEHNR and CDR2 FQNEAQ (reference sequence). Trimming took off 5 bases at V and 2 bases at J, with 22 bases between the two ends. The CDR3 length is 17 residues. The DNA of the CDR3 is TGTGCCAGCAGCCGACAGTCCGGGACAAGTATAACCTACGAGCAGTACTTC. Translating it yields CASSRQSGTSITYEQYF.

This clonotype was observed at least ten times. CDR3 coding DNA: TGTGCCAGCAGCGTCTCCAGGGGAGCAACCTACGAGCAGTACTTC. Encoded protein: CASSVSRGATYEQYF. The rearrangement joins TRBV7-3 to TRBJ2-7; tentative D call: TRBD1 (6 bases). The V and J ends lost 5 bases and 2 bases respectively, with 16 bases between them. CDR1 is SGHTA, CDR2 FQGTGA, per germline. The CDR3 length is 15 residues. Based on the CDR3 plus reference TRBV7-3 and TRBJ2-7, the full variable domain is GAGVSQTPSNKVTEKGKYVELRCDPISGHTALYWYRQSLGQGPEFLIYFQGTGAADDSGLPNDRFFAVRPEGSVSTLKIQRTERGDSAVYLCASSVSRGATYEQYFGPGTRLTVT.

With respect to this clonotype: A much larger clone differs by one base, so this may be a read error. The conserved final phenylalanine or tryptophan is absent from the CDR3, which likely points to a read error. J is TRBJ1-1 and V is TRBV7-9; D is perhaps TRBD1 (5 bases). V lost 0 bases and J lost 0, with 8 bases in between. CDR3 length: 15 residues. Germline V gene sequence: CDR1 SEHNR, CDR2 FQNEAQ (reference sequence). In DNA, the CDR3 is TGTGCCAGCAGCTTAGCGAGGGGAGTGAACACTGAAGCTTTCCTT. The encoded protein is CASSLARGVNTEAFL.

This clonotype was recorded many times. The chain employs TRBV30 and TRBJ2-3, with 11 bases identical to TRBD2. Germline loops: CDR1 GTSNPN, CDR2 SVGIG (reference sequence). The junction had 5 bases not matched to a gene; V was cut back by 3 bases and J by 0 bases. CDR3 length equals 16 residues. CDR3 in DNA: TGTGCCTGGAGCATAGGGACTAGCGGTAGCACAGATACGCAGTATTTT. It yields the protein CAWSIGTSGSTDTQYF.

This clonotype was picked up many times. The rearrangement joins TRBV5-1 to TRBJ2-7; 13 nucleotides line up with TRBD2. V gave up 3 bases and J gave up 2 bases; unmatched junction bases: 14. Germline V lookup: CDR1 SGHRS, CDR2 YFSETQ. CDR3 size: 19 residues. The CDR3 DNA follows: TGCGCCAGCAGCTCCCGAGGACTAGCGGGAGAGGGTTTTACCTACGAGCAGTACTTC. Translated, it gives CASSSRGLAGEGFTYEQYF.

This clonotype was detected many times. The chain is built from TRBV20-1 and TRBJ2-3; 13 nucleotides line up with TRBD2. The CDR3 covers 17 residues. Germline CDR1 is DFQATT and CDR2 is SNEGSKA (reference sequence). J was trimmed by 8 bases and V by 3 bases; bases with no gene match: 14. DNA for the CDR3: TGCAGTGCTAGGACGACTAGCGGGGGGACCCACAGACGTACGCAGTATTTT. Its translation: CSARTTSGGTHRRTQYF.

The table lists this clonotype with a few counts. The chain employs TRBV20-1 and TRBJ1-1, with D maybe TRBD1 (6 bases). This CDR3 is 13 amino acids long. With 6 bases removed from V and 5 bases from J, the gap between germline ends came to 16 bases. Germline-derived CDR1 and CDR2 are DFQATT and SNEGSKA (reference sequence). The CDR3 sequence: CSARGGGETEAFF. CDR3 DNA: TGCAGTGCCAGGGGCGGAGGGGAGACTGAAGCTTTCTTT.

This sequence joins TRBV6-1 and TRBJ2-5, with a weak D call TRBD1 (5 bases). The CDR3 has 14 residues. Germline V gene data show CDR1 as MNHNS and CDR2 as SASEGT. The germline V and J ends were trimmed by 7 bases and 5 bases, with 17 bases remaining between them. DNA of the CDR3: TGTGCCAGCATCTCCACCCAGGGTTTTGAGACCCAGTACTTC. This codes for CASISTQGFETQYF.

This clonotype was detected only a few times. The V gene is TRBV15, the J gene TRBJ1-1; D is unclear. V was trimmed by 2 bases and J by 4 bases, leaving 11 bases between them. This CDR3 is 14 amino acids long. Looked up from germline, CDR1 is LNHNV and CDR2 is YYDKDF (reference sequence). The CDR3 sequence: CATSRPRRATEAFF. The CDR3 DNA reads TGTGCCACCAGCAGACCCCGAAGAGCCACTGAAGCTTTCTTT. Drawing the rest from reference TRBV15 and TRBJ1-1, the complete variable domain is DAMVIQNPRYQVTQFGKPVTLSCSQTLNHNVMYWYQQKSSQAPKLLFHYYDKDFNNEADTPDNFQSRRPNTSFCFLDIRSPGLGDTAMYLCATSRPRRATEAFFGQGTRLTVV.

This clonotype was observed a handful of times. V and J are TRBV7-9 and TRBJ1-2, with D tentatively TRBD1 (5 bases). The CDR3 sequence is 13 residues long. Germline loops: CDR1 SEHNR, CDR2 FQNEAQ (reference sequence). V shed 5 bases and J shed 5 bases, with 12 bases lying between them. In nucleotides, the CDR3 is TGTGCCAGCAGCCAATTGGACACTTATGGCTACACCTTC. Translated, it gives CASSQLDTYGYTF.

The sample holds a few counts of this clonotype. The CDR3 coding sequence is TGCGCCAGCAGCGCCGCGACAGGGGGCGAAGCTTTCTTT. Its translation: CASSAATGGEAFF. The V and J genes are TRBV5-1 and TRBJ1-1, with 10 bases matching TRBD1. Trimming removed 4 bases from V and 8 bases from J; junction bases left unmatched: 5. Germline V gives CDR1 SGHRS, CDR2 YFSETQ. CDR3 length: 13 amino acids.

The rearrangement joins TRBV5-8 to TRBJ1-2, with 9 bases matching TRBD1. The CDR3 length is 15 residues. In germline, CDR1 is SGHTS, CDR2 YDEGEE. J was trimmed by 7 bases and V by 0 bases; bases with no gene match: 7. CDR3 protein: CASSLVGQGRGGYTF. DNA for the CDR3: TGTGCCAGCAGCTTGGTGGGACAGGGAAGGGGTGGCTACACCTTC.

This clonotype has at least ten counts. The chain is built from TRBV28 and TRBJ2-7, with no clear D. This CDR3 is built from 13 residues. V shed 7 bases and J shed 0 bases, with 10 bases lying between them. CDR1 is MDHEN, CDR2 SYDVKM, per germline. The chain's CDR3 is CASKTASSYEQYF. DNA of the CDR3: TGTGCCAGCAAGACCGCAAGCTCCTACGAGCAGTACTTC.

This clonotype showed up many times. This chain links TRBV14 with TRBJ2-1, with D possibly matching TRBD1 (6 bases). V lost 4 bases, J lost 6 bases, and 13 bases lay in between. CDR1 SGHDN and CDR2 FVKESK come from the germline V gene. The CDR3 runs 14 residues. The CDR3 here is CASSLLGASNEQFF. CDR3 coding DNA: TGTGCCAGCAGCCTGCTGGGGGCTAGCAATGAGCAGTTCTTC.

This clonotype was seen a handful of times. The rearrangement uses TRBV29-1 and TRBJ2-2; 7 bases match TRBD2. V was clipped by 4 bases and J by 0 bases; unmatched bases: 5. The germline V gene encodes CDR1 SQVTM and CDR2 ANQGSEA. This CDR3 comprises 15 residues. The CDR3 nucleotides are TGCAGCGTTGGCGGGAGCCCCTCGAACACCGGGGAGCTGTTTTTT. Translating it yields CSVGGSPSNTGELFF.

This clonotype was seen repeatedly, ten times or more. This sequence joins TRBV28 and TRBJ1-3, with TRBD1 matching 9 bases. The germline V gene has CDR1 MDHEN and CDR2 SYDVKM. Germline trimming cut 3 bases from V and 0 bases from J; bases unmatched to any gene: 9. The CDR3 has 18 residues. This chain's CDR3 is CASSFSWGQGPSGNTIYF. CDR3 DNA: TGTGCCAGCAGTTTTAGTTGGGGACAGGGTCCCTCTGGAAACACCATATATTTT.

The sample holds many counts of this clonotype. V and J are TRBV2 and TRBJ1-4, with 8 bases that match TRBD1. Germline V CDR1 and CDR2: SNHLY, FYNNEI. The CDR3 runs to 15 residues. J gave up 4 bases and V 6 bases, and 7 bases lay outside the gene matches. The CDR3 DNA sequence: TGTGCCAGCAGGAAGAACAGGGGGGGTAATGAAAAACTGTTTTTT. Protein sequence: CASRKNRGGNEKLFF. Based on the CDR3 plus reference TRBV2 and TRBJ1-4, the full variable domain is EPEVTQTPSHQVTQMGQEVILRCVPISNHLYFYWYRQILGQKVEFLVSFYNNEISEKSEIFDDQFSVERPDGSNFTLKIRSTKLEDSAMYFCASRKNRGGNEKLFFGSGTQLSVL.

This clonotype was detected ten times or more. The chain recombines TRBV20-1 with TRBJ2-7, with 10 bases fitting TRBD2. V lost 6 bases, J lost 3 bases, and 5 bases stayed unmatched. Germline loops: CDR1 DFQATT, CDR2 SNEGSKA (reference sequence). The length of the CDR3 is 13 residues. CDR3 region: CSARGLASYEQYF. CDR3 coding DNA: TGCAGTGCCCGGGGACTAGCGAGCTACGAGCAGTACTTC.

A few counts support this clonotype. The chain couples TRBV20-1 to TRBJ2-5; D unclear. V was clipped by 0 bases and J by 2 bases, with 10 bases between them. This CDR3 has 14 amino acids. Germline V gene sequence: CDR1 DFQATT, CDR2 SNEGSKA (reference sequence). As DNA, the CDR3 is TGCAGTGCTAGAGATATGGAGAGACAAGAGACCCAGTACTTC. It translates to CSARDMERQETQYF.